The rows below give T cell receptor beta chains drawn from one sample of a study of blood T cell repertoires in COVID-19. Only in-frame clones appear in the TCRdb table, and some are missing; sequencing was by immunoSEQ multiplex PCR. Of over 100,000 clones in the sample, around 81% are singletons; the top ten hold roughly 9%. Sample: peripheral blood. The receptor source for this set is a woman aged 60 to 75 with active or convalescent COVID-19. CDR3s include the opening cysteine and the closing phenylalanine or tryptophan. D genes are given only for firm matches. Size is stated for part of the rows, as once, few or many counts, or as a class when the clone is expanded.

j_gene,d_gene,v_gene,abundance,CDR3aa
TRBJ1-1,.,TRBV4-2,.,CASSQEPRGSTEAFF
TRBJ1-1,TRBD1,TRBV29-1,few,CSTKGQGVRTEAFF
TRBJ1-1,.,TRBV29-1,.,CSVATLRDTEAFF
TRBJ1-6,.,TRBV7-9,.,CASSSTGSLNSPLHF
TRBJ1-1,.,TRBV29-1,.,CSALKGGTEAFF
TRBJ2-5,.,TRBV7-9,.,CASSENRETQYF
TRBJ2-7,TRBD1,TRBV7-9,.,CASSLDRGYEQYF
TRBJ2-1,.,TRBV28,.,CASSSLLAYNEQFF
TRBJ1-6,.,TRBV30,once,CAWSVLGGAQGSPLHF
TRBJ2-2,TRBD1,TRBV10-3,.,CAISGWTGPNTGELFF
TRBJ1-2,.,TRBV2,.,CASSEESFRYTF
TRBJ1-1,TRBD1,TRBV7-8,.,CASSLGRDREAFF
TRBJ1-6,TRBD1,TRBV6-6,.,CASSFGTGNSPLHF
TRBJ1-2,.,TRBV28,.,CASSQPDRHYGYTF
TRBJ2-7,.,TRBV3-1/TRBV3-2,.,CASSREREQYF
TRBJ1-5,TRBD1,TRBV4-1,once,CASSQDRGTGDQPQHF
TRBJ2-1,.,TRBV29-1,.,CSVQGDSYNEQFF
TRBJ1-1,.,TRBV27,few,CASSYTPPGNTEAFF
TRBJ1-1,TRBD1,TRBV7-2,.,CASSFGTGGYTEAFF
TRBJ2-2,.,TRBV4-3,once,CASSPEGTSNTGELFF
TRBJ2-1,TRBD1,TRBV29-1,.,CSVGTGGYNEQFF
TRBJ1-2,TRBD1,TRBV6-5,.,CASSYSDRADGYTF
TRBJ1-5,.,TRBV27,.,CASSLYQGEQPQHF
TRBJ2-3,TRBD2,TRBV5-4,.,CASSLDASGRRSF
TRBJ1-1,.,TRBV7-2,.,CASSETGFYTEAFF
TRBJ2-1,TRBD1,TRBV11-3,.,CASSGTGLYNEQFF
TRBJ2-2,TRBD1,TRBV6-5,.,CASSPRDSYTGELFF
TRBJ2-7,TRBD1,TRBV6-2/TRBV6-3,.,CASSSSHPGQGGYEQYF
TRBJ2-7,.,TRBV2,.,CASRKNSQRTSYEQYF
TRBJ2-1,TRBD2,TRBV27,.,CASSLSGTSNEQFF
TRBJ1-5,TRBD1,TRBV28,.,CASSVYVQGVQPQHF
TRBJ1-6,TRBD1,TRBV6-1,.,CASSEVSGGTGTSPLHF
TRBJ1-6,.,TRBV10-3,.,CAIRETGYNSPLHF
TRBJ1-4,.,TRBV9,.,CASNGGPNEKLFF
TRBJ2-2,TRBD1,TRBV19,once,CASRGSDRGGNTGELFF
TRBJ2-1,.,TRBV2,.,CASSVSVYNEQFF
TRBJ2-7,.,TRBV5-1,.,CASSLESTYEQYF
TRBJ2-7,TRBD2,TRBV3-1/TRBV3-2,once,CASQLAGGSYEQYF
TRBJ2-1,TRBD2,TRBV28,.,CASRFPSRVRPGVGGENNEQFF
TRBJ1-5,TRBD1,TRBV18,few,CASSLTGDSNQPQHF
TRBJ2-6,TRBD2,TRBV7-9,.,CASSGGASGASSANSIVVLTF
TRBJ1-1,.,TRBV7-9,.,CASSLQGLMNTEAFF
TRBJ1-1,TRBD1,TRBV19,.,CASTGQGVTEAFF
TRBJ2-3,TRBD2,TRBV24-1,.,CATSDPSDSSGADTQYF
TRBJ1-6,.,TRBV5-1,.,CASSLEGINSPLHF
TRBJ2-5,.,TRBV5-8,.,CASSPMGRGQETQYF
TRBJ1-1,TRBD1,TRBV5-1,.,CASSENLPGGNTEAFF
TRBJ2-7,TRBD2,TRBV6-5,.,CASERVAGVYEQYF
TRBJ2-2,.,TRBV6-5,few,CASSYSSVGYGGELFF
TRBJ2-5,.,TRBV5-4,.,CASSLQASSQETQYF
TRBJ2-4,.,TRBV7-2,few,CASSLGVVAKNIQYF
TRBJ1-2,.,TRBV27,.,CASSRREGYGYTF
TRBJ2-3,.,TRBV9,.,CASSVDSRVITVTDTQYF
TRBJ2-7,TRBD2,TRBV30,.,CAWTSGSYEQYF
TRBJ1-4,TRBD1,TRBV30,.,CAWRTGGATNEKLFF
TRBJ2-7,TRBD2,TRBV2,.,CASRGLGGDEQYF